Here is one T cell receptor beta chain with its context. Antigen specificity is unknown. Researchers ran the PCR with 60 Vbeta and 13 Jbeta primers. The data were produced by immunoSEQ multiplex PCR, yet TCRdb's version contains in-frame clones alone and is incomplete. The table has about 4,900 clones, approximately 81% seen once. This CDR3 has 15 amino acids. CDR1 and CDR2 (germline): MNHEY, SVGAGI. Trimming cost V 4 bases and J 3 bases; bases outside gene matches: 5. These data originate in a study of cytomegalovirus exposure and HLA in healthy donors. Study-level points and caveats: Trimming of TCR beta V- and J-genes showed a link, identified in a later analysis, to a missense DCLRE1C variant. Researchers catalogued roughly 150 TCR beta chains as cytomegalovirus-associated.

The source material was PBMCs. The chain couples TRBV6-5 to TRBJ2-5; 10 bases line up with TRBD2. The receptor's source is a woman aged 35 to 49 in good health and CMV-seropositive. DNA of the CDR3: TGTGCCAGCAGTTCCCGGGGACTAGCGAAAGAGACCCAGTACTTC. Translating gives CASSSRGLAKETQYF.